The 21 T cell receptor beta chains listed next were all sequenced from one sample in a study of blood T cell repertoires in COVID-19. The data were produced by immunoSEQ multiplex PCR, yet TCRdb's version contains in-frame clones alone and is incomplete. This table holds about 240,000 clones, about 82% found once. The sample taken for sequencing was peripheral blood. These receptors all stem from an older man with acute or convalescent COVID-19.

V is TRBV28 and J is TRBJ2-7; 10 nucleotides agree with TRBD2. V was pared by 7 bases and J by 3 bases, with 12 bases of the junction left unmatched. This CDR3 comprises 16 residues. Germline V gives CDR1 MDHEN, CDR2 SYDVKM. CDR3 DNA sequence: TGTGCCAGCACACACATACCGGGACTAGCGTACTACGAGCAGTACTTC. It codes for CASTHIPGLAYYEQYF. Based on the CDR3 plus reference TRBV28 and TRBJ2-7, the full variable domain is DVKVTQSSRYLVKRTGEKVFLECVQDMDHENMFWYRQDPGLGLRLIYFSYDVKMKEKGDIPEGYSVSREKKERFSLILESASTNQTSMYLCASTHIPGLAYYEQYFGPGTRLTVT.

The gene calls are TRBV28 and TRBJ2-7; 8 bases fit TRBD1. Trimming removed 6 bases from V and 6 bases from J; junction bases left unmatched: 10. Germline CDR1 reads MDHEN; CDR2 reads SYDVKM. CDR3 length: 14 residues. CDR3 in DNA: TGTGCCAGCAGGGACAGGGTGGGGGCATTCGAGCAGTACTTC. This gives the protein CASRDRVGAFEQYF.

The chain uses TRBV7-9 and TRBJ1-4, with TRBD1 as a possible D gene (5 bases). The CDR3 runs 15 residues. V lost 5 bases and J 7 bases, leaving 17 bases between the germline ends. The germline V gene encodes CDR1 SEHNR and CDR2 FQNEAQ (reference sequence). The CDR3 protein is CASSPQTASSEKLFF. As DNA, the CDR3 is TGTGCCAGCAGCCCCCAGACAGCTTCGAGTGAAAAACTGTTTTTT. Together with reference TRBV7-9 and TRBJ1-4, the CDR3 gives the full variable domain: DTGVSQNPRHKITKRGQNVTFRCDPISEHNRLYWYRQTLGQGPEFLTYFQNEAQLEKSRLLSDRFSAERPKGSFSTLEIQRTEQGDSAMYLCASSPQTASSEKLFFGSGTQLSVL.

This clone was seen just once. The V call is TRBV7-6, the J call TRBJ2-3, with TRBD2 matching over 7 bases. V lost 6 bases, J lost 0 bases, and 9 bases stayed unmatched. Germline V gene data show CDR1 as SGHVS and CDR2 as FNYEAQ. The CDR3 is 16 amino acids. The CDR3 protein is CASRRGAGFSTDTQYF. CDR3 DNA: TGTGCCAGCAGGCGGGGAGCGGGGTTTAGCACAGATACGCAGTATTTT.

This clone was seen a single time. The V call is TRBV5-8, the J call TRBJ2-1; 8 bases line up with TRBD1. The CDR3 consists of 16 residues. The germline gives CDR1 SGHTS, CDR2 YDEGEE. Germline trimming cut 7 bases from V and 1 base from J; bases unmatched to any gene: 10. For the CDR3, the DNA is TGTGCCAGCCAAAGCAGGGGGCAACGTTCCTACAATGAGCAGTTCTTC. Translating it yields CASQSRGQRSYNEQFF. Combining the CDR3 with reference TRBV5-8 and TRBJ2-1 gives the whole variable domain EAGVTQSPTHLIKTRGQQATLRCSPISGHTSVYWYQQALGLGLQFLLWYDEGEERNRGNFPPRFSGRQFPNYSSELNVNALELEDSALYLCASQSRGQRSYNEQFFGPGTRLTVL.

The chain has TRBV2 and TRBJ2-6, with a possible D match to TRBD1 (5 bases). In germline, CDR1 is SNHLY, CDR2 FYNNEI. V gave up 3 bases and J gave up 4 bases, with 10 bases separating them. This CDR3 comprises 15 residues. CDR3 sequence: CASSDDSAGANVLTF. In DNA, the CDR3 is TGTGCCAGCAGTGATGACAGTGCCGGGGCCAACGTCCTGACTTTC.

The CDR3 here is CASSPSPSGTFNEQFF. In nucleotides, the CDR3 is TGTGCCAGCAGCCCCTCCCCTAGCGGGACCTTCAATGAGCAGTTCTTC. The rearrangement links TRBV9 to TRBJ2-1, with 9 bases identical to TRBD2. V was clipped by 4 bases and J by 6 bases; unmatched bases: 11. The CDR3 length is 16 residues. From germline, CDR1 is SGDLS and CDR2 YYNGEE.

The chain links TRBV2 to TRBJ1-6; D remains unclear. V gave up 8 bases and J gave up 5 bases, with 13 bases separating them. The CDR3 covers 14 residues. Looked up from germline, CDR1 is SNHLY and CDR2 is FYNNEI. The CDR3 region has the DNA TGTGCCAGCCTCCCCCCCAGCGATAATTCACCCCTCCACTTT. It is translated as CASLPPSDNSPLHF. Using reference TRBV2 and TRBJ1-6 for the parts outside the CDR3, the full variable domain is EPEVTQTPSHQVTQMGQEVILRCVPISNHLYFYWYRQILGQKVEFLVSFYNNEISEKSEIFDDQFSVERPDGSNFTLKIRSTKLEDSAMYFCASLPPSDNSPLHFGNGTRLTVT.

Comments on this clone: Other DNA sequences from this sample encode an identical CDR3 as well. The genes are TRBV28 and TRBJ1-1; D not certain. V was trimmed by 2 bases and J by 2 bases, leaving 6 bases between them. Germline V gene data show CDR1 as MDHEN and CDR2 as SYDVKM. This CDR3 is 13 amino acids long. The CDR3 region has the DNA TGTGCCAGCAGTTTAAGAGTCAACACTGAAGCTTTCTTT. Protein product: CASSLRVNTEAFF.

V usage is TRBV27 and J usage is TRBJ2-5; 8 nucleotides match TRBD2. V shed 7 bases, J shed 6 bases, and the junction held 10 bases outside the gene matches. Germline V lookup: CDR1 MNHEY, CDR2 SMNVEV (reference sequence). The CDR3 covers 14 residues. The CDR3 loop reads CASTDPGLGQTQYF. CDR3 sequence (DNA): TGTGCCAGCACCGATCCGGGACTAGGGCAGACCCAGTACTTC.

Details on this clone: One end of the junction is discordant with germline, which a read error may explain. The chain employs TRBV7-9 and TRBJ1-5; 11 bases are shared with TRBD1. The CDR3 runs to 19 residues. CDR1 and CDR2 from the germline V gene are SEHNR and FQNEAQ (reference sequence). DNA for the CDR3: TGTGCCAGCAGTTTAGGGGACAGGGGGTTAAGGGGAAGCAATCAGCCCCAGCATTTT. Protein sequence: CASSLGDRGLRGSNQPQHF.

As for this clone: Other DNA sequences within the sample encode an identical CDR3. V gene TRBV7-2 combines with J gene TRBJ2-7, with D unclear. Deletions cut 5 bases from V and 2 bases from J, with 13 bases between. CDR1 and CDR2 (germline): SGHTA, FQGNSA. The CDR3 runs 14 residues. CDR3 DNA: TGTGCCAGCAGCCTAGGTGGCAGGACCTACGAGCAGTACTTC. As protein: CASSLGGRTYEQYF. Full variable domain (outside the CDR3, taken from reference TRBV7-2 and TRBJ2-7): GAGVSQSPSNKVTEKGKDVELRCDPISGHTALYWYRQSLGQGLEFLIYFQGNSAPDKSGLPSDRFSAERTGGSVSTLTIQRTQQEDSAVYLCASSLGGRTYEQYFGPGTRLTVT.

The chain recombines TRBV7-9 with TRBJ1-1; D not certain. Germline-derived CDR1 and CDR2 are SEHNR and FQNEAQ (reference sequence). The V end was cut by 8 bases, the J end by 2 bases, with 9 bases between. This CDR3 has 12 residues. CDR3: CASLRSNTEAFF. The CDR3 nucleotides are TGTGCCAGCCTGAGAAGCAACACTGAAGCTTTCTTT.

This sequence joins TRBV28 and TRBJ1-5, with TRBD1 as a possible D gene (5 bases). V lost 4 bases and J lost 11, with 21 bases in between. Germline V gene lookup returns CDR1 MDHEN and CDR2 SYDVKM. This CDR3 has 15 residues. CDR3 bases: TGTGCCAGCAGTTCCCGCTGGGGCCCAAATCGGACCCAGCATTTT. Translating it yields CASSSRWGPNRTQHF.

DNA for the CDR3: TGTGCCAGTACAGAGTCGGGAAACACCGGGGAGCTGTTTTTT. It encodes CASTESGNTGELFF. The chain is built from TRBV19 and TRBJ2-2; D perhaps matches TRBD2 (5 bases). The V end lost 7 bases, the J end lost 2 bases, and 11 bases lay between the germline ends. This CDR3 has 14 amino acids. CDR1 and CDR2 (germline): LNHDA, SQIVND (reference sequence). The full variable domain, completed using reference TRBV19 and TRBJ2-2, is DGGITQSPKYLFRKEGQNVTLSCEQNLNHDAMYWYRQDPGQGLRLIYYSQIVNDFQKGDIAEGYSVSREKKESFPLTVTSAQKNPTAFYLCASTESGNTGELFFGEGSRLTVL.

The chain recombines TRBV7-9 with TRBJ1-5; 7 positions agree with TRBD1. Germline CDR1 reads SEHNR; CDR2 reads FQNEAQ (reference sequence). The CDR3 totals 12 residues. V dropped 3 bases and J dropped 11; count of bases not matched to a gene: 4. The CDR3 region has the DNA TGTGCCAGCAGCTTCACAGGGGAATCCCAGCATTTT. The encoded protein is CASSFTGESQHF.

The chain has TRBV14 and TRBJ2-4, with a tentative D call TRBD2 (5 bases). This CDR3 is 14 amino acids long. Deletions cut 3 bases from V and 5 bases from J, with 11 bases between. Per the germline V gene, CDR1 is SGHDN and CDR2 is FVKESK. The chain's CDR3 is CASSQSGLQNIQYF. DNA of the CDR3: TGTGCCAGCAGCCAGAGCGGATTACAAAACATTCAGTACTTC.

The V call is TRBV4-1, the J call TRBJ1-2; the D gene is possibly TRBD1 (5 bases). This CDR3 has 13 amino acids. The V and J ends lost 1 base and 4 bases respectively, with 7 bases between them. The V gene's germline CDR1 is MGHRA and CDR2 YSYEKL. The CDR3 is CASSQVQGYGYTF. As DNA, the CDR3 is TGCGCCAGCAGCCAAGTCCAGGGCTATGGCTACACCTTC.

The V gene is TRBV6-5, the J gene TRBJ2-1; a possible D gene is TRBD1 (5 bases). The CDR3 spans 14 residues. The V and J ends lost 6 bases and 8 bases respectively, with 17 bases between them. Germline V gene sequence: CDR1 MNHEY, CDR2 SVGAGI. For the CDR3, the DNA is TGTGCCAGCAGCCTGGGGCTTGGACGCGATGAGCAGTTCTTC. Its protein is CASSLGLGRDEQFF.

Only one count was recorded for this clone. The rearrangement joins TRBV7-8 to TRBJ1-3; 9 bases line up with TRBD1. Germline-derived CDR1 and CDR2 are SGHVS and FQNEAQ. V dropped 5 bases and J dropped 4; count of bases not matched to a gene: 15. The CDR3 has 18 residues. The CDR3 DNA is TGTGCCAGCAGCAAAACCGGGACAGGGAGTCCCTGGGGAAACACCATATATTTT. Protein sequence: CASSKTGTGSPWGNTIYF.

A remark on this clone: Additional DNA sequences in this sample encode the identical CDR3. The chain couples TRBV9 to TRBJ2-3, with a tentative D call TRBD1 (6 bases). The CDR3 totals 14 residues. Germline V gene data show CDR1 as SGDLS and CDR2 as YYNGEE. V was pared by 5 bases and J by 3 bases, with 13 bases between. For the CDR3, the DNA is TGTGCCAGCAGTCCGGGGCAGGGGACAGATACGCAGTATTTT. It is translated as CASSPGQGTDTQYF.